The rows below give T cell receptor beta chains drawn from one sample of a study of cytomegalovirus exposure and HLA in healthy donors. TCRdb's copy holds only in-frame clones and misses some; the assay was immunoSEQ multiplex PCR. The sample holds about 160,000 clones, 80% to 85% seen once. Specimen: PBMCs. These receptors were taken from a boy aged 2 to 9 in good health and CMV-seronegative. The CDR3 runs from the conserved cysteine through the conserved F or W. The listing skips clone size in some rows; elsewhere it reads once, few, many or a size class.

clone_size	j_call	v_call	cdr3_aa
NA	TRBJ2-3	TRBV9	CASSVGGSGRDTQYF
few	TRBJ1-1	TRBV7-6	CASSLEWTGPTEAFF
NA	TRBJ2-7	TRBV28	CASSPEGLAGLSYEQYF
NA	TRBJ1-3	TRBV7-2	CASSLIASGGNTIYF
NA	TRBJ2-7	TRBV7-7	CASSPRAGLQQYF
NA	TRBJ2-3	TRBV13	CASGSRSGTDTQYF
NA	TRBJ1-5	TRBV6-5	CASSYRAGAGNQPQHF
NA	TRBJ2-7	TRBV9	CASSRTGITYEQYF
once	TRBJ1-1	TRBV28	CASTLKLQGAYTEAFF
NA	TRBJ2-7	TRBV6-6	CASSYAISYEQYF
NA	TRBJ2-2	TRBV29-1	CSARTGDTGELFF
few	TRBJ1-5	TRBV4-1	CASSQDLARMNQPQHF
NA	TRBJ2-1	TRBV28	CASGLAGGPVSYNEQFF
NA	TRBJ2-2	TRBV4-1	CASSPSGAGGFTGELFF
few	TRBJ2-1	TRBV15	CATSRDLGTSDLRSYNEQFF
NA	TRBJ1-2	TRBV28	CASLPGDNYGYTF
NA	TRBJ2-5	TRBV6-5	CASSYSWSGKGSGQYF
few	TRBJ1-1	TRBV30	CAWTRATEAFF
few	TRBJ2-1	TRBV10-3	CAIRHAGGPSNEQFF
NA	TRBJ2-7	TRBV9	CASSVESGAYEQYF
NA	TRBJ1-2	TRBV4-2	CASSQLLRGPSYGYTF
NA	TRBJ2-1	TRBV18	CASSPLSAGTYNEQFF
NA	TRBJ2-6	TRBV10-3	CAISEGGATPAGANVLTF
NA	TRBJ2-1	TRBV2	CASSFRAGDFLNEQFF
NA	TRBJ2-7	TRBV19	CASSIGTSGKSYEQYF
NA	TRBJ2-5	TRBV6-5	CASSYGSDTRETQYF
NA	TRBJ1-2	TRBV9	CASSGQTYGYTF
few	TRBJ1-4	TRBV15	CATSVRPGVSGEKLFF
NA	TRBJ2-5	TRBV5-1	CASSLVRTGQETQYF
NA	TRBJ2-3	TRBV2	CASSGHRTRTDTQYF
once	TRBJ1-1	TRBV6-5	CASVFAEGAFF
NA	TRBJ2-5	TRBV7-9	CASSHTASGVEETQYF
NA	TRBJ2-7	TRBV5-1	CASSLGSGLAFYEQYF
NA	TRBJ1-1	TRBV27	CASSLGTGGLNTEAFF
NA	TRBJ2-1	TRBV19	CASSIVMDFLSYNEQFF
NA	TRBJ1-1	TRBV18	CASNQGNTEAFF
NA	TRBJ1-2	TRBV6-1	CASSAIQDIQYGYTF
NA	TRBJ2-3	TRBV30	CAWSGASGYRTDTQYF
NA	TRBJ2-3	TRBV2	CASSSRLAYF
few	TRBJ1-5	TRBV5-8	CASSQGQGRQPQHF
NA	TRBJ2-1	TRBV10-1	CASSEFGTSGRNEQFF
once	TRBJ1-3	TRBV5-1	CASSFSGTGVRAGNTIYF
NA	TRBJ1-2	TRBV10-1	CASSESRGIGGYTF
NA	TRBJ2-3	TRBV7-9	CASSWGVRVTDTQYF
NA	TRBJ2-7	TRBV11-2	CASRGLGSEQYF
NA	TRBJ2-7	TRBV7-9	CASSLAEGGAPNYIHEQYF
few	TRBJ2-2	TRBV6-1	CASSARERTGELFF
NA	TRBJ1-2	TRBV5-1	CASSYGGARGNYGYTF
NA	TRBJ2-3	TRBV27	CASSSGLAGVGTDTQYF
NA	TRBJ1-1	TRBV13	CASSVAGQIEAFF
NA	TRBJ2-6	TRBV18	CASSPRTSGSVRANVLTF
NA	TRBJ2-2	TRBV14	CASSHRTSGSAGELFF
NA	TRBJ1-2	TRBV29-1	CSVYGQAVDYGYTF
NA	TRBJ1-2	TRBV6-5	CASSYSMGPRGYTF
few	TRBJ1-1	TRBV19	CASSPGDRDYNTEAFF